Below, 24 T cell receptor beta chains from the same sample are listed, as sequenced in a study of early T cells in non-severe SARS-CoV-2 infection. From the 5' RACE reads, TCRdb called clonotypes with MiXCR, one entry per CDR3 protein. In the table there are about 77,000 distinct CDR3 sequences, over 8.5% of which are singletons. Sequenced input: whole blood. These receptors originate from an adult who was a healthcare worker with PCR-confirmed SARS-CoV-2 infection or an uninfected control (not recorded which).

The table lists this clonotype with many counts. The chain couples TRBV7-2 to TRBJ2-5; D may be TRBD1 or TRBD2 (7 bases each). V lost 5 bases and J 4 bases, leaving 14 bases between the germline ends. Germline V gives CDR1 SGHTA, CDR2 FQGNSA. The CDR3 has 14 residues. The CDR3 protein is CASSPRGGLETQYF. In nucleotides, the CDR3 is TGTGCCAGCAGCCCCAGGGGGGGACTAGAGACCCAGTACTTC.

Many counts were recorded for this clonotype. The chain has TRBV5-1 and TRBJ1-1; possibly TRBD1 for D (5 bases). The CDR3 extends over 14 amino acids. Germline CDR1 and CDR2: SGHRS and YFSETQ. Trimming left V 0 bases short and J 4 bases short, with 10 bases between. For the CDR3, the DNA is TGCGCCAGCAGCTTGGAACAGGCGGGCACTGAAGCTTTCTTT. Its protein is CASSLEQAGTEAFF.

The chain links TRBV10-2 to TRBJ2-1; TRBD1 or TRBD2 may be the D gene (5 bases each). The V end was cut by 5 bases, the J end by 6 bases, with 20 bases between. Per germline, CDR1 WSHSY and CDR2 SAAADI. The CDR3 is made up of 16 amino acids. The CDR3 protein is CASSRDPLAASNEQFF. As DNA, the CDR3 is TGCGCCAGCAGTAGGGACCCCCTCGCGGCTTCCAATGAGCAGTTCTTC.

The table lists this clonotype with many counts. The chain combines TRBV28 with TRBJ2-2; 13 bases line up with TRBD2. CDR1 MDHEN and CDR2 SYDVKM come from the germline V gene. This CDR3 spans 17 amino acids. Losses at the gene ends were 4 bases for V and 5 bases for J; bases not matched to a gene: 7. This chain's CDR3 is CASSSTSGRARTGELFF. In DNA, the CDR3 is TGTGCCAGCAGTTCAACTAGCGGGAGGGCTCGAACCGGGGAGCTGTTTTTT.

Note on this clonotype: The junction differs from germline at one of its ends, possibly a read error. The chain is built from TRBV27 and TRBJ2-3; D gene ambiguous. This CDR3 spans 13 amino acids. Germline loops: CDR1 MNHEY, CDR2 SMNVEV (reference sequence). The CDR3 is CTSSFFNTDTQYF. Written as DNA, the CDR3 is TGTACCAGCAGTTTCTTTAACACAGATACGCAGTATTTT.

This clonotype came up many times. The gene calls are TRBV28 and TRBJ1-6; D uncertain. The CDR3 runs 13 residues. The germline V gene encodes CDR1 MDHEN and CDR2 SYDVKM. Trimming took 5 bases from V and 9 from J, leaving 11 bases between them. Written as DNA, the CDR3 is TGTGCCAGCAGTGGGATTGGATCTTCACCCCTCCACTTT. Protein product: CASSGIGSSPLHF.

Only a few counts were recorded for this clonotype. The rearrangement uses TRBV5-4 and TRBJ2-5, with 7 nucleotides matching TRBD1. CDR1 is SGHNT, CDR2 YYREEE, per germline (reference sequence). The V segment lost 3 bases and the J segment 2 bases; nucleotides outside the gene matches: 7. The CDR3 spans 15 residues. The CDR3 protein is CASSSAGTAQETQYF. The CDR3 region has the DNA TGTGCCAGCAGCTCGGCCGGGACAGCTCAAGAGACCCAGTACTTC.

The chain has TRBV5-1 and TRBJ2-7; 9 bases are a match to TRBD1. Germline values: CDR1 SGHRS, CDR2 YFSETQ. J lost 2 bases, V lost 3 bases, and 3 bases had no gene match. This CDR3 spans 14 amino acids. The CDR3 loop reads CASSSGTGTYEQYF. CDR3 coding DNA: TGCGCCAGCAGCTCCGGGACAGGGACCTACGAGCAGTACTTC.

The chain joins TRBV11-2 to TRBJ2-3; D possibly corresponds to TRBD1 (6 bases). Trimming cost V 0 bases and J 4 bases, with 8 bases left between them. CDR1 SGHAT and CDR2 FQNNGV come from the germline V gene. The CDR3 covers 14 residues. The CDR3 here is CASSLDGGADTQYF. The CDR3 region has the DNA TGTGCCAGCAGCTTAGATGGGGGCGCAGATACGCAGTATTTT.

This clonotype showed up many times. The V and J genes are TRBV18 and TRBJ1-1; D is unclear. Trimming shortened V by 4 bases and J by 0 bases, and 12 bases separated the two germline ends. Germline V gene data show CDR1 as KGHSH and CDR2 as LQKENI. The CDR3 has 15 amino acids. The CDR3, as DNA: TGTGCCAGCTCACGCGAAGGGATACTGAACACTGAAGCTTTCTTT. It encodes CASSREGILNTEAFF.

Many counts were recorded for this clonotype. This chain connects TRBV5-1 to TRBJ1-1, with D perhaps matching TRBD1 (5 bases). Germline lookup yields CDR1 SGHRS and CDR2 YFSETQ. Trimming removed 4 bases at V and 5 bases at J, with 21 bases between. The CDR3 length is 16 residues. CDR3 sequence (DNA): TGCGCCAGCAGCCCGAGTTCTTACGGGTCAGGGACTGAAGCTTTCTTT. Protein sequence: CASSPSSYGSGTEAFF.

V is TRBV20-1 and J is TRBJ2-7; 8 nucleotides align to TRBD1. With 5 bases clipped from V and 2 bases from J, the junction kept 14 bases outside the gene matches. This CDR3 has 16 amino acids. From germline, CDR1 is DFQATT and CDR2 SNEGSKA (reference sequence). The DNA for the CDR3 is TGCAGTGCTGCATTCCCTGACAGGGGAAAGGCCTACGAGCAGTACTTC. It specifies CSAAFPDRGKAYEQYF.

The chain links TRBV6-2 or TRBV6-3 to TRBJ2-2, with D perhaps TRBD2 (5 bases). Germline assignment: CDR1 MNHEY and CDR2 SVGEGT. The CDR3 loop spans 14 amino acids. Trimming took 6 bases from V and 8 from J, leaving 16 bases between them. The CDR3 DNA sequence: TGTGCCAGCAGACCGGACGGACGGGGAGGGGAGCTGTTTTTT. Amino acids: CASRPDGRGGELFF.

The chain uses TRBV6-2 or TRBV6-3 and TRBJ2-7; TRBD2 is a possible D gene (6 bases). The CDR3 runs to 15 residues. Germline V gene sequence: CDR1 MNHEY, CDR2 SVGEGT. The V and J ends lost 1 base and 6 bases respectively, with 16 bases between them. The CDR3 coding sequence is TGTGCCAGCAGTTACTTGGGACTCGACTCGGGCGAGCAGTACTTC. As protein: CASSYLGLDSGEQYF.

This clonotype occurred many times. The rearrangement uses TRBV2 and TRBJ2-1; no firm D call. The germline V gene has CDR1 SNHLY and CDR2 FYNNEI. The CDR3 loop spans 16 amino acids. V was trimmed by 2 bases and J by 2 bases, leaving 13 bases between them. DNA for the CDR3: TGTGCCAGCAGTGAATACAGCTCGAACACCTACAATGAGCAGTTCTTC. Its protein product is CASSEYSSNTYNEQFF.

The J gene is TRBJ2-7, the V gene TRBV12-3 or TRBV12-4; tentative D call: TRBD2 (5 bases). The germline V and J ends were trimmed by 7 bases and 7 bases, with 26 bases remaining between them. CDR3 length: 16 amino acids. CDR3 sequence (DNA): TGTGCCAGCACGACCGGAAGAGGGCCCTTTTTGAGAGAGCAGTACTTC. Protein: CASTTGRGPFLREQYF.

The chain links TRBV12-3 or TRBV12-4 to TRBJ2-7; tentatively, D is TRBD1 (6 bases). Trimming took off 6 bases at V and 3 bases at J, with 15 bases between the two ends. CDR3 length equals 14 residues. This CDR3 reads CASSYTGINYEQYF. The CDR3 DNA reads TGTGCCAGCAGCTACACAGGGATTAACTACGAGCAGTACTTC.

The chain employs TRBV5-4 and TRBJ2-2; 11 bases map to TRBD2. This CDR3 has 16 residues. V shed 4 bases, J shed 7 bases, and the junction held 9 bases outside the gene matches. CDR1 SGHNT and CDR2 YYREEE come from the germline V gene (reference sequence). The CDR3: CASSLTSGRVGGELFF. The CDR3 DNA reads TGTGCCAGCAGCCTCACTAGCGGGAGAGTTGGCGGGGAGCTGTTTTTT. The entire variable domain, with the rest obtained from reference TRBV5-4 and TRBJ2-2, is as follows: ETGVTQSPTHLIKTRGQQVTLRCSSQSGHNTVSWYQQALGQGPQFIFQYYREEENGRGNFPPRFSGLQFPNYSSELNVNALELDDSALYLCASSLTSGRVGGELFFGEGSRLTVL.

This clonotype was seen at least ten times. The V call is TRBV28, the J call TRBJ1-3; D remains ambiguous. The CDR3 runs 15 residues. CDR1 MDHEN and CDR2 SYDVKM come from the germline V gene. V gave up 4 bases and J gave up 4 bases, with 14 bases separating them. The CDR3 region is CASSYPRNRGNTIYF. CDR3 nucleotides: TGTGCCAGCAGTTACCCTCGGAATAGAGGAAACACCATATATTTT.

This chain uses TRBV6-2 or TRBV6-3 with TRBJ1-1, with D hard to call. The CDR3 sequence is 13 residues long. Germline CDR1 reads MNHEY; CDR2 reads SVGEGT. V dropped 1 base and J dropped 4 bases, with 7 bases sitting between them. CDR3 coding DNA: TGTGCCAGCAGTTACTTCGAGGGCACTGAAGCTTTCTTT. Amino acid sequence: CASSYFEGTEAFF.

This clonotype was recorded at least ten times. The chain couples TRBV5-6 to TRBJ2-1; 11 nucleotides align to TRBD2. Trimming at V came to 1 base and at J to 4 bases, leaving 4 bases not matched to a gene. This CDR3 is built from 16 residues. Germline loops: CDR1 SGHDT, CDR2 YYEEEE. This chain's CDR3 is CASSLIGTSGYNEQFF. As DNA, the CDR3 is TGTGCCAGCAGCTTGATCGGGACTAGCGGTTACAATGAGCAGTTCTTC.

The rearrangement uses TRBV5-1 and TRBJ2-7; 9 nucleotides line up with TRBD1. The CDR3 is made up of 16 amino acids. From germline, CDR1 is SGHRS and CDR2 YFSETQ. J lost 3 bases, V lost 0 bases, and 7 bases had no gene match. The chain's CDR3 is CASSLAWGQGNYEQYF. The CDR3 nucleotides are TGCGCCAGCAGCTTGGCCTGGGGACAGGGAAACTACGAGCAGTACTTC.

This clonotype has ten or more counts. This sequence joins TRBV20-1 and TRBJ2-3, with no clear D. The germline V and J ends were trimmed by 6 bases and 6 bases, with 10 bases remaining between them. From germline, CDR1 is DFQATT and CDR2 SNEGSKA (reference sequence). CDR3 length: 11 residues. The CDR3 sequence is CSAPLGDTQYF. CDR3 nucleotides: TGCAGTGCCCCCTTGGGCGATACGCAGTATTTT.

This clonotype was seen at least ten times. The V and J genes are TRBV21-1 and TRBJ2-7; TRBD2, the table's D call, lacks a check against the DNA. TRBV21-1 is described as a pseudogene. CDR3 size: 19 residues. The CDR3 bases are TGTGCCAGCAGCAAGATCAGGCAAGCTTCTAGCGGGAGGACCTACGAGCAGTACTTC. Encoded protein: CASSKIRQASSGRTYEQYF.